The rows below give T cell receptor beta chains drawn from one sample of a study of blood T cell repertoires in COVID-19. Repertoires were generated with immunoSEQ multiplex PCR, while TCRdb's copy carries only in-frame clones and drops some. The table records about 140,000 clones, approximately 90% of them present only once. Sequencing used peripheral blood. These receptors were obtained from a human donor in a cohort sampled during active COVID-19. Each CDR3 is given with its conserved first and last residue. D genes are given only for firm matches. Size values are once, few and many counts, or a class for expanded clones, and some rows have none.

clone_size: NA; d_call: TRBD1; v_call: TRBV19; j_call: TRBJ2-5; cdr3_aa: CASSMGQLRGTQYF; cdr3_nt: TGTGCCAGTAGTATGGGACAGCTGAGGGGGACCCAGTACTTC
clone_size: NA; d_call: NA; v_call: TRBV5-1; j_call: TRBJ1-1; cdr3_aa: CASSLGGQLGTEAFF; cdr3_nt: TGCGCCAGCAGCTTGGGGGGGCAGTTAGGCACTGAAGCTTTCTTT
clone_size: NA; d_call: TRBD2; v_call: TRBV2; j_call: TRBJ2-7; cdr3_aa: CASKPPSGGKGVYEQYF; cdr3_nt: TGTGCCAGCAAACCACCTAGCGGGGGTAAAGGGGTATACGAGCAGTACTTC
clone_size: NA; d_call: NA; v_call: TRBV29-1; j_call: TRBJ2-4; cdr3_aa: CSVQTKGQLAKNIQYF; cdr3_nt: TGCAGCGTTCAAACCAAGGGACAACTAGCCAAAAACATTCAGTACTTC
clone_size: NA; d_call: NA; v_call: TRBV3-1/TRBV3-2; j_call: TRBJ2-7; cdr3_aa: CASSQGQGGSRQYF; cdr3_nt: TGTGCCAGCAGCCAAGGACAGGGAGGAAGTAGGCAGTACTTC
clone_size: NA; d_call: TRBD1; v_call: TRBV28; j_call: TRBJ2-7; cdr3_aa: CASSPYPPWTGSYEQYF; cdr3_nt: TGTGCCAGCAGCCCTTACCCCCCCTGGACAGGATCCTACGAGCAGTACTTC
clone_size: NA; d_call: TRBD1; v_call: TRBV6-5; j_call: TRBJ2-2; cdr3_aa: CASSYDRDTGELFF; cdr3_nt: TGTGCCAGCAGTTACGACAGGGACACCGGGGAGCTGTTTTTT
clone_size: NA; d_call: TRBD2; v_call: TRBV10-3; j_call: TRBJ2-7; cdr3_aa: CAISDGEGGPYEQYF; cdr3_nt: TGTGCCATCAGTGATGGGGAGGGAGGTCCCTACGAGCAGTACTTC
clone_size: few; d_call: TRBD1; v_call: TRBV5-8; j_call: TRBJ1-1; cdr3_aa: CASSRGQLNTEAFF; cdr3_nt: TGTGCCAGCAGCCGGGGACAGTTGAACACTGAAGCTTTCTTT
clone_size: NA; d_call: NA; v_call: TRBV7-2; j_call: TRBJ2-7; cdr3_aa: CASSLEAWGRGSEQYF; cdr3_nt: TGTGCCAGCAGCTTAGAGGCTTGGGGGCGAGGGAGCGAGCAGTACTTC
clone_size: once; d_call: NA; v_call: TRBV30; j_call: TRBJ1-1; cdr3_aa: CAWRTISLDTEAFF; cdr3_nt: TGTGCCTGGAGGACTATAAGTCTGGACACTGAAGCTTTCTTT
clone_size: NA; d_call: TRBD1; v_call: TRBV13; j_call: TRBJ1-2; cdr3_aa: CASSDLGQGGYTF; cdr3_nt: TGTGCCAGCAGCGACCTGGGACAGGGTGGCTACACCTTC
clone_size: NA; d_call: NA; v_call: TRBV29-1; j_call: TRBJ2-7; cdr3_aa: CSVEGLVGEPPYEQYF; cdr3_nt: TGCAGCGTTGAAGGTTTGGTGGGAGAACCCCCCTACGAGCAGTACTTC